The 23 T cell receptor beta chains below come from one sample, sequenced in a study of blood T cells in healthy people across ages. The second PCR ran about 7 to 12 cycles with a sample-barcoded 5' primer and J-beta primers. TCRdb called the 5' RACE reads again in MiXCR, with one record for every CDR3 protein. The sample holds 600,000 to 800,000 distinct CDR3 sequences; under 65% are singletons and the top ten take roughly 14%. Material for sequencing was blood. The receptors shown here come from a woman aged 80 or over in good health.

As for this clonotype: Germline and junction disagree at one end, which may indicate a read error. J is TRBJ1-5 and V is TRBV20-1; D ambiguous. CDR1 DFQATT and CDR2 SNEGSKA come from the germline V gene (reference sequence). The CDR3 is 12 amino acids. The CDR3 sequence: CIARDSNQPQHF. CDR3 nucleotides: TGCATTGCTAGAGATTCCAATCAGCCCCAGCATTTT.

The CDR3 DNA is TGCGCCAGCAGCCAGGGAGTTCGGAATGAAAAACTGTTTTTT. Encoded protein: CASSQGVRNEKLFF. The chain combines TRBV5-1 with TRBJ1-4; possibly TRBD1 for D (5 bases). Germline V gene sequence: CDR1 SGHRS, CDR2 YFSETQ. Trimming left V 4 bases short and J 5 bases short, with 12 bases between. This CDR3 comprises 14 residues.

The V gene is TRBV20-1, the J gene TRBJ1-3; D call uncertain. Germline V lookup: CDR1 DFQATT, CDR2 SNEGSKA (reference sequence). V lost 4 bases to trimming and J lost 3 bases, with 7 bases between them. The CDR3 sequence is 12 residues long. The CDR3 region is CSAKAIGNTIYF. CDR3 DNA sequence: TGCAGTGCTAAGGCAATTGGAAACACCATATATTTT.

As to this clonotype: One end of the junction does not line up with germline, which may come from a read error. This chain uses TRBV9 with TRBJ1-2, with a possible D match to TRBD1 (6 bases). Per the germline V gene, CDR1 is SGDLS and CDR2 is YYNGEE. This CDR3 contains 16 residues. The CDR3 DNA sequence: TGTGCCAGCAGCTCCCTCGGGGGGGGCAGGAACTATGGTTACACCTTC. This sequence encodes CASSSLGGGRNYGYTF.

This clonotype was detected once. CDR3 protein: CASSSRVLGGLRTDTQYF. CDR3 nucleotides: TGTGCCAGCAGCTCCAGGGTCTTGGGGGGATTACGCACAGATACGCAGTATTTT. The chain is built from TRBV7-9 and TRBJ2-3, with a weak D call TRBD2 (6 bases). Per germline, CDR1 SEHNR and CDR2 FQNEAQ (reference sequence). The CDR3 runs to 18 residues. V dropped 4 bases and J dropped 1 base, with 21 bases sitting between them.

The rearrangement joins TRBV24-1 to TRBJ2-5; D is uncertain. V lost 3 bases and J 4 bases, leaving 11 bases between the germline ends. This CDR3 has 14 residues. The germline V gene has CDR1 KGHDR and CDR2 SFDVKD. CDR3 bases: TGTGCCACCAGTGATAGAGGACGGCTAGAGACCCAGTACTTC. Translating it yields CATSDRGRLETQYF.

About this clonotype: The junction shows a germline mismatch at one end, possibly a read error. DNA of the CDR3: TGTGCCAGCAGTGAACCTAGCGGCTCCTACAATGGGCAGTTCTTC. Protein sequence: CASSEPSGSYNGQFF. V is TRBV2 and J is TRBJ2-1; 7 bases line up with TRBD2. Germline lookup yields CDR1 SNHLY and CDR2 FYNNEI. The CDR3 is 15 residues long.

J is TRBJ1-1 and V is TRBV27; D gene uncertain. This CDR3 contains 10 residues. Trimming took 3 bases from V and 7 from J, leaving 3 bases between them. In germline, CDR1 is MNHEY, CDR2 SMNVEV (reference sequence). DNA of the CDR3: TGTGCCAGCAGTTTGAGTGAAGCTTTCTTT. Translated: CASSLSEAFF.

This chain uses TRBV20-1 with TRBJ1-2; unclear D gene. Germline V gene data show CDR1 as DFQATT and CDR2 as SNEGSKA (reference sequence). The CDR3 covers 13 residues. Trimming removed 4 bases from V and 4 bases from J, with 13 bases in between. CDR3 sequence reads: CSATGPLGYGYTF. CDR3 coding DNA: TGCAGTGCTACCGGGCCCTTGGGCTATGGCTACACCTTC.

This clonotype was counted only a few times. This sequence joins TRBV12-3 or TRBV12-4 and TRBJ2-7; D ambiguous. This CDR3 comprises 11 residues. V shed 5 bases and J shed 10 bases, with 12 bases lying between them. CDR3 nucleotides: TGTGCCAGCAGTCCCGGATCAGCCCAGTACTTC. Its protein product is CASSPGSAQYF.

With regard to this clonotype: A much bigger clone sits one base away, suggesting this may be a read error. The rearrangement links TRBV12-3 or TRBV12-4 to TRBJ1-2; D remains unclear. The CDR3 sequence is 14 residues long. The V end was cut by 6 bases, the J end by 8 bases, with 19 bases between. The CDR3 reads CASSKTARRPGYTF. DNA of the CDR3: TGTGCCAGCAGCAAAACCGCCAGACGCCCCGGCTACACCTTC.

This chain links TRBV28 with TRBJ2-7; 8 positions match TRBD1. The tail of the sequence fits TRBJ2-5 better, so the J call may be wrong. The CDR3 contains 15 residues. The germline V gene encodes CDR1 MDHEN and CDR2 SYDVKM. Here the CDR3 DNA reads TGTGCCAGCACCGGGGACAGGTCACAACAAGAGACCCAGTACTTC. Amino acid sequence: CASTGDRSQQETQYF.

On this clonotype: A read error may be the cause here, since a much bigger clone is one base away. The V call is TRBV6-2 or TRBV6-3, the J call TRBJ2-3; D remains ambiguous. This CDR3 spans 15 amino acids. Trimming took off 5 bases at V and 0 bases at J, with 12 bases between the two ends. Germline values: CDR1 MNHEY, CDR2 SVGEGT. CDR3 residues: CASSRDAYSTDTQYF. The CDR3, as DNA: TGTGCCAGCAGTCGCGACGCCTACAGCACAGATACGCAGTATTTT.

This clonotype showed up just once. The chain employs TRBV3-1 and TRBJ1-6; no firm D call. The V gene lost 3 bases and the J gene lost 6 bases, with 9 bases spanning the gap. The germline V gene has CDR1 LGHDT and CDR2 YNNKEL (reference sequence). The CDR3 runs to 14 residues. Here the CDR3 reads CASSHRQTNSPLHF. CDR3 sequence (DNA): TGTGCCAGCAGCCATCGCCAGACTAATTCACCCCTCCACTTT.

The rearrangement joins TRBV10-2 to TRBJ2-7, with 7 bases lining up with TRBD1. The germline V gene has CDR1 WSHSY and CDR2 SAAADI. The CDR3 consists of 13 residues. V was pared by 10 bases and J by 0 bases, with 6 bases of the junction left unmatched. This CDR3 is CAITQGISYEQYF. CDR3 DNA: TGCGCCATAACACAGGGGATCTCCTACGAGCAGTACTTC.

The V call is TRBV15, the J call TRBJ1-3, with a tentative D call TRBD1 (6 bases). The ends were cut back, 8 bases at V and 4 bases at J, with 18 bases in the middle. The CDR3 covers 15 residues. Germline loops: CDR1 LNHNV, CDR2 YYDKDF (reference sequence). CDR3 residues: CATLPGTGAGNTIYF. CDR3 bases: TGTGCCACCTTGCCCGGGACGGGGGCCGGAAACACCATATATTTT.

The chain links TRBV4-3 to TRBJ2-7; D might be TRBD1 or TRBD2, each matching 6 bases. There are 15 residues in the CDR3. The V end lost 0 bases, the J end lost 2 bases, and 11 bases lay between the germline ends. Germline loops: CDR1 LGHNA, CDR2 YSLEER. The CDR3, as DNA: TGCGCCAGCAGCCAAGAGGTCCGGGGGCCCTACGAGCAGTACTTC. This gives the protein CASSQEVRGPYEQYF.

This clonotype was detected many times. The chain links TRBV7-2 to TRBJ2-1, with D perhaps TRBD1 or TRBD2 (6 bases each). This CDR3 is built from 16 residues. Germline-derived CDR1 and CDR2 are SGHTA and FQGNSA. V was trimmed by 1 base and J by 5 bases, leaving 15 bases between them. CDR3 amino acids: CASSLDDGGLHNEQFF. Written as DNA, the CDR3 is TGTGCCAGCAGCTTAGATGATGGGGGGCTCCACAATGAGCAGTTCTTC.

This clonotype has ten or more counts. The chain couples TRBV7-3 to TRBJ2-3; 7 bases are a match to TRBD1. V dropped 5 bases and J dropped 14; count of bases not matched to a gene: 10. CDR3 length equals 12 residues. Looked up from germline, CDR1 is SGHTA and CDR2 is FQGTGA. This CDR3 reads CASSTQTGTVYF. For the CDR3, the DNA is TGTGCCAGCAGCACCCAGACCGGGACAGTGTATTTT.

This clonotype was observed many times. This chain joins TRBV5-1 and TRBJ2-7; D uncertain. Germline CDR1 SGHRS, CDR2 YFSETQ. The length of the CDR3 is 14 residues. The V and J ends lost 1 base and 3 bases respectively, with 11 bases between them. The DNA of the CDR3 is TGCGCCAGCAGCTTGTTTAAGCAGGACTACGAGCAGTACTTC. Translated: CASSLFKQDYEQYF.

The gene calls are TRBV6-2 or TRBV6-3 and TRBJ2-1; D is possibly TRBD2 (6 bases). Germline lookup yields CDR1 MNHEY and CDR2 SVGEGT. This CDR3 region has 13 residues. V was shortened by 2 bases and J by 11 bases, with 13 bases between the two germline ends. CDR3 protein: CASSYLPDYQQFF. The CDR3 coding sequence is TGTGCCAGCAGTTACCTCCCGGACTACCAGCAGTTCTTC.

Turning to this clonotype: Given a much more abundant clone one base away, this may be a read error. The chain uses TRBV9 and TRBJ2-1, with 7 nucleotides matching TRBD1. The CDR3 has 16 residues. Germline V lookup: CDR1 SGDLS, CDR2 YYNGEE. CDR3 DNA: TGTGGCAGCAGCGTACAGGGGCTAGGGGCCTACAATGAGCAGTTCTTC. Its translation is CGSSVQGLGAYNEQFF.

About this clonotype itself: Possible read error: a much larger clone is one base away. The CDR3 loop reads CASRDVGTGGDTQYF. As DNA, the CDR3 is TGTGCCAGCAGGGACGTTGGGACTGGAGGGGATACGCAGTATTTT. The chain links TRBV12-3 or TRBV12-4 to TRBJ2-3; weak D call: TRBD2 (6 bases). This CDR3 is built from 15 residues. Trimming took off 6 bases at V and 6 bases at J, with 19 bases between the two ends.